Given below is one T cell receptor (beta chain) in context. From germline, CDR1 is LNHDA and CDR2 SQIVND (reference sequence). Losses at the gene ends were 8 bases for V and 2 bases for J; bases not matched to a gene: 9. The CDR3 is made up of 15 amino acids. Sequencing used immunoSEQ multiplex PCR; TCRdb keeps in-frame clones, though not all of them. The repertoire includes some 200,000 clones, 65% to 90% of them detected once, and 4.5% to 6.5% sits in the top ten. Participants' reported clinical history set cohort assignment. This specimen belongs to a study of blood T cell repertoires in COVID-19. This TCR was sampled from a woman in her sixties or seventies with acute COVID-19. Sequencing used PBMCs or T cells enriched from blood (not recorded which). The chain joins TRBV19 to TRBJ2-3; 8 bases line up with TRBD2. The CDR3 DNA sequence: TGTGCCAGTGGGGGGAGCGGGGGTTTCACAGATACGCAGTATTTT. It is translated as CASGGSGGFTDTQYF.